This T cell receptor (beta chain) was captured in a study of T cells in Graves' hyperthyroidism and ophthalmopathy. Amplification of TCR beta CDR3 regions was performed using RNA transcripts as template. A set of HTBI primers served as the primers for a first-round RT-PCR of the TCR CDR3. One entry per CDR3 protein, called by TCRdb with MiXCR from the multiplex PCR reads. The table lists under 350,000 distinct CDR3 sequences, over 15% of them singletons, with just over 55% in the top ten. This clonotype was observed many times. Its cognate antigen is unknown. This CDR3 contains 15 residues. The germline V gene has CDR1 MNHNS and CDR2 SASEGT. V gave up 5 bases and J gave up 6 bases, with 14 bases separating them. General observations from the study: A model of 13 V-J pairs discriminated ophthalmopathy from stable hyperthyroidism. Blood samples included most of the expanded thyroid clonotypes exceeding 0.001.

The chain is built from TRBV6-1 and TRBJ1-6; TRBD1 might be the D (6 bases). The clonotype was recovered from a woman aged 55-69 years with Graves' ophthalmopathy. The sequencing input was blood. This chain's CDR3 is CASSFTGQSNSPLHF. DNA of the CDR3: TGTGCCAGCAGTTTCACCGGACAGAGTAATTCACCCCTCCACTTT.